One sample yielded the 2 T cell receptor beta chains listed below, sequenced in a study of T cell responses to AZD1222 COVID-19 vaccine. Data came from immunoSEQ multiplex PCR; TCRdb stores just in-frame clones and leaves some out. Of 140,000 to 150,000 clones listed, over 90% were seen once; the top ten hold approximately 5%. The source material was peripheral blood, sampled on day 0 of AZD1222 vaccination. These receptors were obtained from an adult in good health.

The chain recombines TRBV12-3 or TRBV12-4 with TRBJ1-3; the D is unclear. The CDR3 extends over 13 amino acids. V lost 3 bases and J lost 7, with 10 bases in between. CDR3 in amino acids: CASSLDRSNTIYF. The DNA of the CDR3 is TGTGCCAGCAGTTTGGACCGGTCCAACACCATATATTTT.

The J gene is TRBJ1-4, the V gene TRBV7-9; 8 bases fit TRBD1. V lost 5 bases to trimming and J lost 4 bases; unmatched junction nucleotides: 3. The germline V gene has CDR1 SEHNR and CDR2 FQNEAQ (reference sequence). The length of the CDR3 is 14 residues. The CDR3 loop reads CASSRTGSNEKLFF. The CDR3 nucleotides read TGTGCCAGCAGCCGGACAGGGAGTAATGAAAAACTGTTTTTT.